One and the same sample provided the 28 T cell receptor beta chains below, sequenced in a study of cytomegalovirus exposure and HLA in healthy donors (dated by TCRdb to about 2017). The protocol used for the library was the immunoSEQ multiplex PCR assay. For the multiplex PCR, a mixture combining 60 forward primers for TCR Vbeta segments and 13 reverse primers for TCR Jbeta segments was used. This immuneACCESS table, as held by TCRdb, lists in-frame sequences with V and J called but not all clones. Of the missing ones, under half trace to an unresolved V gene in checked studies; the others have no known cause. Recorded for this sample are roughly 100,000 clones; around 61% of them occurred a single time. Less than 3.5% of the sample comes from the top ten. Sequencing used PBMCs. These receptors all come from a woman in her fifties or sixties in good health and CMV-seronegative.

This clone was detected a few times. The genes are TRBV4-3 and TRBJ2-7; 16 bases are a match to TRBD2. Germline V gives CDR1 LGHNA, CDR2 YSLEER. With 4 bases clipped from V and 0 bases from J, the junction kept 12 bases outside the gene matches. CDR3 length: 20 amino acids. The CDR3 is CASSPAAPGLAGGSSYEQYF. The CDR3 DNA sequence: TGCGCCAGCAGCCCCGCAGCCCCGGGACTAGCGGGAGGGAGCTCCTACGAGCAGTACTTC.

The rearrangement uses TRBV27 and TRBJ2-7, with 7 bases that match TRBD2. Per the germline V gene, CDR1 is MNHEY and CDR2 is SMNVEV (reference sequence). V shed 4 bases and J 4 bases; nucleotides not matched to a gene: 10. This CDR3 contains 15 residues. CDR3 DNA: TGTGCCAGCAGTTCTAGCGGAGCTGGGGTTTACGAGCAGTACTTC. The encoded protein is CASSSSGAGVYEQYF.

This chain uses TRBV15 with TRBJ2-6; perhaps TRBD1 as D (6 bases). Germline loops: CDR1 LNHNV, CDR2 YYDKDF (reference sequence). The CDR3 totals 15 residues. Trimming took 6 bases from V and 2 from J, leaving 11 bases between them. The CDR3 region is CATRANRAGANVLTF. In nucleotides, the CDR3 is TGTGCCACCAGGGCGAACAGGGCTGGGGCCAACGTCCTGACTTTC.

The CDR3 loop reads CASSLHDWGVGVGYNEQFF. CDR3 sequence (DNA): TGTGCCAGCAGCTTGCATGATTGGGGGGTGGGAGTGGGATACAATGAGCAGTTCTTC. The genes are TRBV11-3 and TRBJ2-1; D is possibly TRBD2 (6 bases). V lost 3 bases and J 4 bases, leaving 25 bases between the germline ends. Germline lookup yields CDR1 SGHNT and CDR2 YENEEA. CDR3 length: 19 residues.

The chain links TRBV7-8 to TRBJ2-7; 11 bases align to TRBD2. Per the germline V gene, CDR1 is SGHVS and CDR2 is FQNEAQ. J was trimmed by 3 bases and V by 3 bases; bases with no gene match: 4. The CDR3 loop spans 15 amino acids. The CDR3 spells CASSLRLAGHYEQYF. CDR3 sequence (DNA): TGTGCCAGCAGCTTGCGACTAGCGGGGCACTACGAGCAGTACTTC.

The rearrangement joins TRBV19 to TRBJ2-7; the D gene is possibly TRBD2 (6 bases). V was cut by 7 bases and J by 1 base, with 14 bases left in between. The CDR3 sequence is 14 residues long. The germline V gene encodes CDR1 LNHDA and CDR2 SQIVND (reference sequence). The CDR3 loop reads CASMAGSGSYEQYF. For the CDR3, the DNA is TGTGCCAGTATGGCCGGGAGTGGGTCCTACGAGCAGTACTTC.

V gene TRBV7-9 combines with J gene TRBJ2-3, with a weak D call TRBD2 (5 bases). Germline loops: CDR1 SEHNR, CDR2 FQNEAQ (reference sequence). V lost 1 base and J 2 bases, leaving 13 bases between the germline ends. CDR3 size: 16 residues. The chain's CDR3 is CASSLGAGPPTDTQYF. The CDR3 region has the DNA TGTGCCAGCAGCTTAGGTGCGGGTCCCCCCACAGATACGCAGTATTTT.

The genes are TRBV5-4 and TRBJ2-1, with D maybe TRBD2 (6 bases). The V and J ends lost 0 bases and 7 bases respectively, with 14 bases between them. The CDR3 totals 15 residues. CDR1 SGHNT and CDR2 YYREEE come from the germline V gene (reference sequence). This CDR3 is CASSLGPGEANEQFF. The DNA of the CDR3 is TGTGCCAGCAGCTTGGGGCCGGGGGAGGCGAATGAGCAGTTCTTC.

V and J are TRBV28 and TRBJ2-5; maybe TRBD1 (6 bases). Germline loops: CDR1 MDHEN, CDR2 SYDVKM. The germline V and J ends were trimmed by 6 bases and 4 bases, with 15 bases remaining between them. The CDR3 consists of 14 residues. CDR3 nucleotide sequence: TGTGCCAGCAGATTACAGGGTGGGTCAGAGACCCAGTACTTC. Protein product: CASRLQGGSETQYF. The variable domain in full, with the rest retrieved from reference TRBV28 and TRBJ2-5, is DVKVTQSSRYLVKRTGEKVFLECVQDMDHENMFWYRQDPGLGLRLIYFSYDVKMKEKGDIPEGYSVSREKKERFSLILESASTNQTSMYLCASRLQGGSETQYFGPGTRLLVL.

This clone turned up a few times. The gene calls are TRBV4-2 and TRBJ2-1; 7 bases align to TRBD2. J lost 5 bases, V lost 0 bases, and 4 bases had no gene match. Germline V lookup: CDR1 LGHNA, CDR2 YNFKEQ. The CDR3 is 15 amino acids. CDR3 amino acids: CASSQDYTSDNEQFF. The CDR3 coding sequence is TGTGCCAGCAGCCAAGATTATACTAGCGACAATGAGCAGTTCTTC.

The CDR3 DNA sequence: TGTGCCAGCAGCTTGAAAACTGTCAATGAGCAGTTCTTC. Encoded protein: CASSLKTVNEQFF. This rearrangement joins TRBV5-4 to TRBJ2-1; D is ambiguous. The CDR3 spans 13 residues. From germline, CDR1 is SGHNT and CDR2 YYREEE (reference sequence). V lost 1 base to trimming and J lost 6 bases, with 8 bases between them.

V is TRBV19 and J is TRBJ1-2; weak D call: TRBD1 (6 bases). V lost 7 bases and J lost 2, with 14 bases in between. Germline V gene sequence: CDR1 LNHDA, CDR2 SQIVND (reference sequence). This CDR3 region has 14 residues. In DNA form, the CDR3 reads TGTGCCAGTACTACAGGGTCAGGGAACTATGGCTACACCTTC. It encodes CASTTGSGNYGYTF.

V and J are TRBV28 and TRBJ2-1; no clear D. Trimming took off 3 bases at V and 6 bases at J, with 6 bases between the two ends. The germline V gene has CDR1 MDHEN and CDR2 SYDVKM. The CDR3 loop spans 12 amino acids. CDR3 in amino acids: CASSLTGNEQFF. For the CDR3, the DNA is TGTGCCAGCAGTTTGACGGGCAATGAGCAGTTCTTC.

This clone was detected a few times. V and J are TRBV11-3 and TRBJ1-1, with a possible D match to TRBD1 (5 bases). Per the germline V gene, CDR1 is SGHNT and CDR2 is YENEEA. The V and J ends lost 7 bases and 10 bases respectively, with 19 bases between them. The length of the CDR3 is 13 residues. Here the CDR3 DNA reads TGTGCCAGCACTCGCGGGGGGAGGTTTGGAGCTTTCTTT. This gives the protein CASTRGGRFGAFF.

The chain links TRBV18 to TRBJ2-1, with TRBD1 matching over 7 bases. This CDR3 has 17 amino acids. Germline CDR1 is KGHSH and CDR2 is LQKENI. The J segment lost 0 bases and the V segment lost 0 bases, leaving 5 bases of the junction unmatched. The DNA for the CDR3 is TGTGCCAGCTCACCACCCAGACAGGGCATCTCCTACAATGAGCAGTTCTTC. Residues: CASSPPRQGISYNEQFF.

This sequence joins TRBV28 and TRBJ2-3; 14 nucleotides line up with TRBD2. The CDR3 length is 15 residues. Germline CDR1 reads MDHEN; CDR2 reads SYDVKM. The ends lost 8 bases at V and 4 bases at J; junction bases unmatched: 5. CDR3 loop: CASWTSGRRPDTQYF. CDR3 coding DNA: TGTGCCAGCTGGACTAGCGGGAGGAGGCCAGATACGCAGTATTTT. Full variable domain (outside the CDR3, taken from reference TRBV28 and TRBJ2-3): DVKVTQSSRYLVKRTGEKVFLECVQDMDHENMFWYRQDPGLGLRLIYFSYDVKMKEKGDIPEGYSVSREKKERFSLILESASTNQTSMYLCASWTSGRRPDTQYFGPGTRLTVL.

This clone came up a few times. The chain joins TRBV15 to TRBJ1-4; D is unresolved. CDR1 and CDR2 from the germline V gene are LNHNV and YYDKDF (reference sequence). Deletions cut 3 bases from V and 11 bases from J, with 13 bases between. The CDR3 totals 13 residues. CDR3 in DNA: TGTGCCACCAGCAGTATCTCGTTCGGGAAACTGTTTTTT. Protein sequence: CATSSISFGKLFF.

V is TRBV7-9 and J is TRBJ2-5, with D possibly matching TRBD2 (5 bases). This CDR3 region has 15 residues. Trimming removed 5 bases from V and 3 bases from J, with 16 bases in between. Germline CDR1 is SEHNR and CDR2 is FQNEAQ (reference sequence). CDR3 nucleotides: TGTGCCAGCAGCCTGCGGGCGGCAGACGAAGAGACCCAGTACTTC. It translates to CASSLRAADEETQYF.

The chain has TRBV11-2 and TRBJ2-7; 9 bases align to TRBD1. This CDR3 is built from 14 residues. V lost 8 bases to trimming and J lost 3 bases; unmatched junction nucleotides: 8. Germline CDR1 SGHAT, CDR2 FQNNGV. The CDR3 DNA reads TGTGCCAGCTCCCCCGGGACAGGGTTCTACGAGCAGTACTTC. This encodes CASSPGTGFYEQYF.

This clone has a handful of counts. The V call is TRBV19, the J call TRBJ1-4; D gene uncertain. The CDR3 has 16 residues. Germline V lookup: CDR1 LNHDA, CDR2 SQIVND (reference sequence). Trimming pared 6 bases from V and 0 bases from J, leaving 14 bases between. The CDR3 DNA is TGTGCCAGTAGCCAGCGAGGGCGTACAACTAATGAAAAACTGTTTTTT. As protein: CASSQRGRTTNEKLFF.

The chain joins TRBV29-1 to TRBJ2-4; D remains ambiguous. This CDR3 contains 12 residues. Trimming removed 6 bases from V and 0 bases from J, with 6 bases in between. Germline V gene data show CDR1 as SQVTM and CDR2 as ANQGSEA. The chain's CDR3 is CSVRLAKNIQYF. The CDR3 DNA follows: TGCAGCGTGAGGCTAGCCAAAAACATTCAGTACTTC.

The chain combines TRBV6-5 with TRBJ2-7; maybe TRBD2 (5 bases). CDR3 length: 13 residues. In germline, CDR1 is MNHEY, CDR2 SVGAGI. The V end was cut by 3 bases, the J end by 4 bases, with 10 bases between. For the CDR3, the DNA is TGTGCCAGCAGTTATACTAGAGGATACGAGCAGTACTTC. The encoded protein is CASSYTRGYEQYF.

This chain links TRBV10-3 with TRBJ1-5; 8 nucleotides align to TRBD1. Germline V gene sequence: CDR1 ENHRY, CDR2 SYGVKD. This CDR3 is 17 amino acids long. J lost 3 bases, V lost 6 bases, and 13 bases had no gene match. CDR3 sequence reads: CAISPSVGQGNNQPQHF. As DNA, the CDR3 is TGTGCCATCAGCCCGAGTGTTGGACAGGGCAACAATCAGCCCCAGCATTTT.

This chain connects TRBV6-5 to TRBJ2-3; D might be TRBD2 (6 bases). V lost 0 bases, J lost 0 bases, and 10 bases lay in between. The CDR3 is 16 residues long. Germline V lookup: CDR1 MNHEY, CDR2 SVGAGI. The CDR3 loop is CASSYSAGLSTDTQYF. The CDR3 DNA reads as TGTGCCAGCAGTTACTCGGCGGGGCTTAGCACAGATACGCAGTATTTT.

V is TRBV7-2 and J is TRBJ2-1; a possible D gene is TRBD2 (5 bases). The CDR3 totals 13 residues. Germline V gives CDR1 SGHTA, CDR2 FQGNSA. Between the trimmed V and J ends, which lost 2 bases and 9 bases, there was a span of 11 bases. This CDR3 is CASSLPSITEQFF. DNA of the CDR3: TGTGCCAGCAGCTTACCTAGCATCACTGAGCAGTTCTTC.

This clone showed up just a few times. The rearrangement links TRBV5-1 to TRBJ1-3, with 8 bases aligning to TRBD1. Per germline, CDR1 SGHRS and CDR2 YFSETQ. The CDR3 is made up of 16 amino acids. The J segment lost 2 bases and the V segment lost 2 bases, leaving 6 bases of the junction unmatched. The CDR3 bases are TGCGCCAGCAGCTTCCAGGGGGCAGATACTGGAAACACCATATATTTT. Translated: CASSFQGADTGNTIYF.

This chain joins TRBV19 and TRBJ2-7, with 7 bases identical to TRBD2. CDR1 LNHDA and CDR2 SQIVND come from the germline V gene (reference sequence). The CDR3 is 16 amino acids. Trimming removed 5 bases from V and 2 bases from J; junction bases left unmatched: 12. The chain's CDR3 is CASSPVVSREPYEQYF. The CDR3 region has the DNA TGTGCCAGTAGTCCGGTAGTATCGCGGGAGCCCTACGAGCAGTACTTC.

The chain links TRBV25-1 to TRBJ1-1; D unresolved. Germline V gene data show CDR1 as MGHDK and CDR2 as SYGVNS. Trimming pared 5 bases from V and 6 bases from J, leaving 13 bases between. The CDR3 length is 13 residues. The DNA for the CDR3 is TGTGCCAGCAGTCCAAGGAGCGGTGCTGAAGCTTTCTTT. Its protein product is CASSPRSGAEAFF.